A single TCR beta chain is shown here with its context. This sample stems from a study of blood T cell repertoires in COVID-19. Study-level information: Acute and convalescent COVID-19 specimens originated in the United States, Italy and Spain. PBMCs, B-cell-depleted T cells, or T cells provided the cDNA or gDNA that made up the material.

J lost 3 bases, V lost 5 bases, and 5 bases had no gene match. This CDR3 region has 16 residues. Germline V CDR1 and CDR2: SGHTA, FQGNSA. Recovered participants had two consecutive negative NP/OP PCR tests, healthcare professional clearance, or symptom resolution. Authors' data handling: Nucleated cell counts were estimated from reference gene primer amplification. This table comes from immunoSEQ multiplex PCR, and its TCRdb copy is limited to in-frame clones, with some not included. Clonal size and the V and J genes are those of that table, whereas D and trimming came from the DNA. The repertoire holds about 350,000 clones, with roughly 90% as singletons.

This receptor was obtained from a woman under 40 who had recovered from COVID-19. Specimen: PBMCs or T cells enriched from blood (not recorded which). This chain uses TRBV7-2 with TRBJ2-2; 11 bases are shared with TRBD2. The CDR3 loop is CASSTLAGVYTGELFF. The CDR3 DNA sequence: TGTGCCAGCAGCACACTAGCGGGGGTGTACACCGGGGAGCTGTTTTTT.